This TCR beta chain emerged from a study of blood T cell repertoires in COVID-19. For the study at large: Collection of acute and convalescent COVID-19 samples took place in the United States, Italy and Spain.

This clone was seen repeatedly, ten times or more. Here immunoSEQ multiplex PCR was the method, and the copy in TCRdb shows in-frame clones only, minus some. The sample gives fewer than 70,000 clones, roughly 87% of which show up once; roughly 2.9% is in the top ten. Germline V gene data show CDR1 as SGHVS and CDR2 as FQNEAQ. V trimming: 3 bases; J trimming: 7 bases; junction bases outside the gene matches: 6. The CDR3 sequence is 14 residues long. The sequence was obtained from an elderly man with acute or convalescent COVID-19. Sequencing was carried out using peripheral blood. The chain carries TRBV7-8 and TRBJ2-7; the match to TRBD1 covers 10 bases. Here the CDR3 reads CASSFTTGQGEQYF. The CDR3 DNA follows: TGTGCCAGCAGCTTTACTACGGGACAGGGGGAGCAGTACTTC.